The clone carrying this T cell receptor beta chain came up a few times. As yet, its antigen is unknown. The CDR3 runs to 15 residues. V gave up 2 bases and J gave up 2 bases, with 12 bases separating them. The germline gives CDR1 MNHEY, CDR2 SMNVEV (reference sequence). The record originates from a study of T cell repertoires in cytomegalovirus infection. Looking at the study overall: CMV epitopes in the study were HLA-C-restricted (recently identified) and HLA-B-restricted (well studied). Public TCR beta signatures marked donors with CMV infection and the matching HLA.

MiXCR, run by TCRdb on the reads, gives a single entry per CDR3 protein. The table includes about 500,000 distinct CDR3 sequences, roughly a third detected once. The study's findings and limits: HLA-C-restricted CMV clonotypes gave the most frequent clonotype in two of eight donors.

The chain has TRBV27 and TRBJ1-2; weak D call: TRBD1 (6 bases). The source material was cultured PBMCs, sampled from culture after CMV antigen stimulation. The source of this sequence is a human donor in good health (CMV status not recorded). Some clones in this sample may be carry-over from other donors' samples. The CDR3 here is CASSLSGRGNYGYTF. CDR3 nucleotide sequence: TGTGCCAGCAGTTTAAGCGGCAGGGGAAACTATGGCTACACCTTC.